These 26 T cell receptor beta chains originate from one sample sequenced in a study of cytotoxic CD8 clonotypes in ibrutinib-treated CLL. The data were produced by immunoSEQ multiplex PCR, yet TCRdb's version contains in-frame clones alone and is incomplete. The sample shows approximately 42,000 clones, more than 60% of them seen only once. Source: PBMCs, taken after 12 months of ibrutinib treatment. The receptor source for this set is a human donor with chronic lymphocytic leukemia.

The rearrangement uses TRBV19 and TRBJ2-6; D possibly uses TRBD1 or TRBD2 (5 bases each). The CDR3 loop spans 15 amino acids. Looked up from germline, CDR1 is LNHDA and CDR2 is SQIVND (reference sequence). V was trimmed by 6 bases and J by 0 bases, leaving 9 bases between them. Here the CDR3 reads CASRDGASGANVLTF. CDR3 bases: TGTGCCAGTAGGGACGGGGCCTCTGGGGCCAACGTCCTGACTTTC. Full variable domain (missing parts from reference TRBV19 and TRBJ2-6): DGGITQSPKYLFRKEGQNVTLSCEQNLNHDAMYWYRQDPGQGLRLIYYSQIVNDFQKGDIAEGYSVSREKKESFPLTVTSAQKNPTAFYLCASRDGASGANVLTFGAGSRLTVL.

The chain carries TRBV5-1 and TRBJ1-2, with D possibly matching TRBD1 (6 bases). V lost 2 bases to trimming and J lost 7 bases, with 21 bases between them. This CDR3 has 16 residues. Germline values: CDR1 SGHRS, CDR2 YFSETQ. The CDR3 spells CASSLSTQQGGSGYTF. As DNA, the CDR3 is TGCGCCAGCAGCTTATCAACCCAACAGGGTGGGAGTGGCTACACCTTC.

This rearrangement joins TRBV18 to TRBJ2-3; TRBD1 agrees at 7 bases. J was trimmed by 0 bases and V by 3 bases; bases with no gene match: 3. CDR1 and CDR2 from the germline V gene are KGHSH and LQKENI. The CDR3 sequence is 15 residues long. The CDR3 spells CASSPPGQSTDTQYF. CDR3 sequence (DNA): TGTGCCAGCTCACCCCCGGGACAGAGCACAGATACGCAGTATTTT.

The chain combines TRBV28 with TRBJ2-7; 11 bases fit TRBD2. The trim removed 6 bases at V and 7 bases at J, leaving 17 bases unmatched. The CDR3 has 17 amino acids. Germline CDR1 MDHEN, CDR2 SYDVKM. The CDR3 region is CASSKWSLAGGPGEQYF. The CDR3 bases are TGTGCCAGCAGCAAGTGGTCTTTAGCGGGAGGGCCGGGTGAGCAGTACTTC.

Written as DNA, the CDR3 is TGTGCCAGCGAATCCCCCCAAAACATTCAGTACTTC. This sequence encodes CASESPQNIQYF. This chain uses TRBV6-5 with TRBJ2-4; D not certain. Looked up from germline, CDR1 is MNHEY and CDR2 is SVGAGI. The V end lost 8 bases, the J end lost 5 bases, and 10 bases lay between the germline ends. There are 12 residues in the CDR3.

The chain joins TRBV11-1 to TRBJ1-2; 8 nucleotides line up with TRBD1. Germline V gene data show CDR1 as SGHAT and CDR2 as FQDESV (reference sequence). With 4 bases clipped from V and 3 bases from J, the junction kept 4 bases outside the gene matches. The CDR3 has 14 amino acids. The CDR3 DNA follows: TGTGCCAGCAGCTCCGGACAGGGTGACTATGGCTACACCTTC. Its protein is CASSSGQGDYGYTF.

CDR3 coding DNA: TGTGCCAGCAGTTACCTCAGGGGGGGCTACGAGCAGTACTTC. It translates to CASSYLRGGYEQYF. The chain carries TRBV6-5 and TRBJ2-7; D tentatively reads TRBD1 or TRBD2 (7 bases each). Germline V gives CDR1 MNHEY, CDR2 SVGAGI. CDR3 length: 14 residues. V lost 2 bases and J lost 3, with 11 bases in between.

The chain employs TRBV4-3 and TRBJ2-3; D unclear. Germline V gene data show CDR1 as LGHNA and CDR2 as YSLEER. This CDR3 spans 13 amino acids. V was clipped by 1 base and J by 1 base, with 3 bases between them. CDR3 in amino acids: CASSQVGTDTQYF. The CDR3 DNA follows: TGCGCCAGCAGCCAAGTTGGCACAGATACGCAGTATTTT.

The CDR3: CASSFASGILPEQYF. The CDR3 region has the DNA TGTGCCAGCAGCTTTGCTAGCGGGATTCTCCCCGAGCAGTACTTC. This chain uses TRBV5-6 with TRBJ2-7, with 9 bases that match TRBD2. V was pared by 2 bases and J by 6 bases, with 9 bases of the junction left unmatched. Per germline, CDR1 SGHDT and CDR2 YYEEEE. This CDR3 is built from 15 residues.

V usage is TRBV2 and J usage is TRBJ2-1; D call uncertain. The germline gives CDR1 SNHLY, CDR2 FYNNEI. The CDR3 extends over 15 amino acids. The germline V and J ends were trimmed by 3 bases and 0 bases, with 9 bases remaining between them. Here the CDR3 reads CASSEVAVSYNEQFF. Here the CDR3 DNA reads TGTGCCAGCAGTGAGGTTGCGGTCTCCTACAATGAGCAGTTCTTC.

This clone has more than one count but fewer than ten. The rearrangement links TRBV10-1 to TRBJ1-5; 9 bases are shared with TRBD1. Germline CDR1 is WNHNN and CDR2 is SYGVQD (reference sequence). V was pared by 9 bases and J by 4 bases, with 16 bases of the junction left unmatched. CDR3 length: 17 amino acids. Here the CDR3 DNA reads TGCGCCAGAAATCGTCCCCCTCCGGGACAGGGTAATCAGCCCCAGCATTTT. The encoded protein is CARNRPPPGQGNQPQHF.

V usage is TRBV4-2 and J usage is TRBJ2-1; D may be TRBD1 (6 bases). Germline CDR1 is LGHNA and CDR2 is YNFKEQ. CDR3 size: 16 residues. The V end lost 1 base, the J end lost 4 bases, and 14 bases lay between the germline ends. CDR3 bases: TGTGCCAGCAGCCAAGTTCTGCGAGGGGGATACAATGAGCAGTTCTTC. It yields the protein CASSQVLRGGYNEQFF.

The rearrangement uses TRBV11-2 and TRBJ2-7, with 9 bases matching TRBD1. Germline V gene lookup returns CDR1 SGHAT and CDR2 FQNNGV. V was clipped by 5 bases and J by 3 bases; unmatched bases: 8. This CDR3 spans 15 amino acids. The CDR3 DNA follows: TGTGCCAGCAGCCTAGGACAGGGGAAATACTACGAGCAGTACTTC. Its translation: CASSLGQGKYYEQYF. The full variable domain, completed using reference TRBV11-2 and TRBJ2-7, is EAGVAQSPRYKIIEKRQSVAFWCNPISGHATLYWYQQILGQGPKLLIQFQNNGVVDDSQLPKDRFSAERLKGVDSTLKIQPAKLEDSAVYLCASSLGQGKYYEQYFGPGTRLTVT.

DNA for the CDR3: TGTGCCAGCAGCTTAAATCAGGGGGCGGATACGCAGTATTTT. This gives the protein CASSLNQGADTQYF. The chain employs TRBV7-2 and TRBJ2-3, with 8 bases matching TRBD1. The CDR3 is made up of 14 amino acids. CDR1 is SGHTA, CDR2 FQGNSA, per germline. J lost 6 bases, V lost 2 bases, and 4 bases had no gene match.

This clone was detected only a few times. The chain joins TRBV15 to TRBJ2-1; 7 bases map to TRBD2. This CDR3 has 16 amino acids. Trimming removed 1 base from V and 5 bases from J; junction bases left unmatched: 8. Germline V gene lookup returns CDR1 LNHNV and CDR2 YYDKDF (reference sequence). The DNA of the CDR3 is TGTGCCACCAGCAGAGTGGGCGGGAGTGTTAACAATGAGCAGTTCTTC. Protein: CATSRVGGSVNNEQFF. Combining the CDR3 with reference TRBV15 and TRBJ2-1 gives the whole variable domain DAMVIQNPRYQVTQFGKPVTLSCSQTLNHNVMYWYQQKSSQAPKLLFHYYDKDFNNEADTPDNFQSRRPNTSFCFLDIRSPGLGDTAMYLCATSRVGGSVNNEQFFGPGTRLTVL.

This clone was recorded a few times. The V call is TRBV27, the J call TRBJ2-7; D is unclear. Germline V CDR1 and CDR2: MNHEY, SMNVEV (reference sequence). The CDR3 is 13 amino acids. V lost 7 bases to trimming and J lost 3 bases, with 13 bases between them. The CDR3 DNA sequence: TGTGCCAGCACCGTGGCTGGTTTCTACGAGCAGTACTTC. Protein product: CASTVAGFYEQYF.

The chain uses TRBV6-5 and TRBJ1-5; maybe TRBD1 (6 bases). Germline V CDR1 and CDR2: MNHEY, SVGAGI. V was pared by 5 bases and J by 6 bases, with 14 bases between. This CDR3 comprises 14 residues. The CDR3 region has the DNA TGTGCCAGCAGTCCCGGGACAATCCGTCAGCCCCAGCATTTT. It encodes CASSPGTIRQPQHF.

This clone was found once. CDR3 sequence reads: CSVGGAVHEQYF. In DNA form, the CDR3 reads TGCAGCGTTGGCGGGGCGGTCCACGAGCAGTACTTC. This chain links TRBV29-1 with TRBJ2-7; D is perhaps TRBD2 (6 bases). The ends were cut back, 4 bases at V and 5 bases at J, with 12 bases in the middle. CDR1 is SQVTM and CDR2 is ANQGSEA in the germline V gene. This CDR3 comprises 12 residues.

The chain employs TRBV6-4 and TRBJ2-1; 8 nucleotides agree with TRBD1. V lost 6 bases, J lost 7 bases, and 8 bases stayed unmatched. The CDR3 spans 14 residues. The V gene's germline CDR1 is MRHNA and CDR2 SNTAGT. Written as DNA, the CDR3 is TGTGCCAGCAGCAGGGACAGGACCTCGAATGAGCAGTTCTTC. This translates into CASSRDRTSNEQFF.

The chain has TRBV5-4 and TRBJ1-2, with D possibly matching TRBD1 (5 bases). Germline V gene lookup returns CDR1 SGHNT and CDR2 YYREEE (reference sequence). The CDR3 has 14 amino acids. V was pared by 2 bases and J by 2 bases, with 10 bases between. CDR3 DNA: TGTGCCAGCAGCTTAAGGGACCCCAACTATGGCTACACCTTC. Translation gives CASSLRDPNYGYTF.

J is TRBJ2-3 and V is TRBV30, with D unresolved. CDR1 GTSNPN and CDR2 SVGIG come from the germline V gene (reference sequence). The V end was cut by 2 bases, the J end by 6 bases, with 9 bases between. The CDR3 has 12 residues. The CDR3 DNA is TGTGCCTGGAGTCCCGGGTCTGATACGCAGTATTTT. Its translation is CAWSPGSDTQYF.

The chain carries TRBV6-4 and TRBJ2-3; tentatively, D is TRBD2 (6 bases). Between the trimmed V and J ends, which lost 0 bases and 2 bases, there was a span of 9 bases. The CDR3 contains 15 residues. Germline V CDR1 and CDR2: MRHNA, SNTAGT. The CDR3 DNA is TGTGCCAGCAGTGACTCTAGCGGTAACACAGATACGCAGTATTTT. It codes for CASSDSSGNTDTQYF.

This clone has more than one count but fewer than ten. This chain links TRBV7-2 with TRBJ2-1; TRBD2 is a possible D gene (5 bases). Germline V lookup: CDR1 SGHTA, CDR2 FQGNSA. This CDR3 has 13 amino acids. Trimming took off 1 base at V and 10 bases at J, with 11 bases between the two ends. The CDR3 sequence is CASSLGVRGEQFF. CDR3 sequence (DNA): TGTGCCAGCAGCTTAGGGGTGAGAGGGGAGCAGTTCTTC.

The V and J genes are TRBV9 and TRBJ2-6; D call uncertain. The CDR3 consists of 15 residues. Germline-derived CDR1 and CDR2 are SGDLS and YYNGEE. V was clipped by 4 bases and J by 1 base, with 9 bases between them. CDR3 in DNA: TGTGCCAGCAGCCCTCAAAGGTCTGGGGCCAACGTCCTGACTTTC. Amino acids: CASSPQRSGANVLTF.

V is TRBV2 and J is TRBJ2-5; 13 nucleotides align to TRBD2. Germline values: CDR1 SNHLY, CDR2 FYNNEI. This CDR3 has 16 amino acids. The V gene end was trimmed by 7 bases and the J gene end by 2 bases; junction bases not matched to a gene: 7. Here the CDR3 DNA reads TGTGCCAGCATAAGGACTAGCGGGAGTCTACAAGAGACCCAGTACTTC. Translating it yields CASIRTSGSLQETQYF. The full variable domain, rest sourced from reference TRBV2 and TRBJ2-5, is EPEVTQTPSHQVTQMGQEVILRCVPISNHLYFYWYRQILGQKVEFLVSFYNNEISEKSEIFDDQFSVERPDGSNFTLKIRSTKLEDSAMYFCASIRTSGSLQETQYFGPGTRLLVL.

This chain uses TRBV9 with TRBJ2-7; D is unclear. With 2 bases removed from V and 2 bases from J, the gap between germline ends came to 2 bases. CDR1 is SGDLS, CDR2 YYNGEE, per germline. The CDR3 sequence is 11 residues long. The CDR3 region is CASSVAYEQYF. In nucleotides, the CDR3 is TGTGCCAGCAGCGTCGCCTACGAGCAGTACTTC.